The 9 T cell receptor beta chains given below trace back to one sample, sequenced in a study of cytomegalovirus exposure and HLA in healthy donors. Vbeta (60) and Jbeta (13) primers were used in the PCR. Libraries were prepared by immunoSEQ multiplex PCR; TCRdb keeps only in-frame clonotypes and omits some of them. Of 120,000 to 150,000 clones in the sample, just under 75% were seen once. Sample: PBMCs. The source of these receptors is a woman between 18 and 29 years old in good health and CMV-seronegative.

The V and J genes are TRBV4-3 and TRBJ2-1, with TRBD2 as a possible D gene (6 bases). This CDR3 is built from 16 residues. Germline CDR1 is LGHNA and CDR2 is YSLEER. Deletions cut 1 base from V and 0 bases from J, with 10 bases between. The CDR3, as DNA: TGCGCCAGCAGCCAAGCGGGGGAAACCTCCTACAATGAGCAGTTCTTC. Encoded protein: CASSQAGETSYNEQFF.

The chain combines TRBV6-6 with TRBJ1-1; possible D gene TRBD1, 6 bases. The CDR3 totals 15 residues. Looked up from germline, CDR1 is MNHNY and CDR2 is SVGAGI (reference sequence). V dropped 0 bases and J dropped 4 bases, with 12 bases sitting between them. The CDR3 sequence: CASSYSWSRGTEAFF. CDR3 nucleotide sequence: TGTGCCAGCAGTTACTCGTGGTCCAGGGGCACTGAAGCTTTCTTT.

The chain uses TRBV6-5 and TRBJ1-2; no definite D call. V lost 8 bases and J 3 bases, leaving 7 bases between the germline ends. Germline V gene sequence: CDR1 MNHEY, CDR2 SVGAGI. The CDR3 extends over 11 amino acids. CDR3: CASGEDYGYTF. Written as DNA, the CDR3 is TGTGCCAGCGGCGAGGACTATGGCTACACCTTC.

In this sample, this clone turned up a few times. This rearrangement joins TRBV7-2 to TRBJ1-1; D might be TRBD1 (5 bases). From germline, CDR1 is SGHTA and CDR2 FQGNSA. Trimming cost V 6 bases and J 4 bases, with 18 bases left between them. This CDR3 has 15 residues. The CDR3, as DNA: TGTGCCAGCAGTCCCTTCGGGGGGTTGGGCACTGAAGCTTTCTTT. Its translation is CASSPFGGLGTEAFF.

J is TRBJ2-7 and V is TRBV4-1, with 8 bases aligning to TRBD2. Germline CDR1 and CDR2: MGHRA and YSYEKL. The junction had 4 bases not matched to a gene; V was cut back by 4 bases and J by 2 bases. This CDR3 has 14 amino acids. The CDR3 protein is CASSPLGGAYEQYF. CDR3 DNA: TGCGCCAGCAGCCCTCTCGGGGGGGCCTACGAGCAGTACTTC.

The rearrangement uses TRBV28 and TRBJ2-7, with TRBD1 identical over 7 bases. J gave up 3 bases and V 5 bases, and 7 bases lay outside the gene matches. Per germline, CDR1 MDHEN and CDR2 SYDVKM. This CDR3 comprises 14 residues. In DNA, the CDR3 is TGTGCCAGCAGTCCCGCGACAGGGAACTACGAGCAGTACTTC. Protein product: CASSPATGNYEQYF.

The chain employs TRBV6-5 and TRBJ1-6, with a tentative D call TRBD1 (6 bases). This CDR3 contains 13 residues. Trimming shortened V by 6 bases and J by 10 bases, and 13 bases separated the two germline ends. Per germline, CDR1 MNHEY and CDR2 SVGAGI. The CDR3 is CASRVQGGSPLHF. The CDR3, as DNA: TGTGCCAGCAGGGTACAGGGTGGCTCACCCCTCCACTTT.

The chain employs TRBV4-3 and TRBJ1-5, with D tentatively TRBD1 (6 bases). Between the trimmed V and J ends, which lost 0 bases and 13 bases, there was a span of 16 bases. The CDR3 runs 14 residues. Germline V gene lookup returns CDR1 LGHNA and CDR2 YSLEER. DNA of the CDR3: TGCGCCAGCAGCCAAGATTACAGGGTCCCCCCGCAGCATTTT. Translation gives CASSQDYRVPPQHF.

V and J are TRBV7-2 and TRBJ1-2, with D maybe TRBD1 (5 bases). V was clipped by 5 bases and J by 4 bases, with 17 bases between them. Germline V gene data show CDR1 as SGHTA and CDR2 as FQGNSA. CDR3 length equals 15 residues. The DNA of the CDR3 is TGTGCCAGCAGCCAGCAGGGTAGTGGCGCCTATGGCTACACCTTC. This encodes CASSQQGSGAYGYTF. The full variable domain, with the rest looked up from reference TRBV7-2 and TRBJ1-2, is GAGVSQSPSNKVTEKGKDVELRCDPISGHTALYWYRQSLGQGLEFLIYFQGNSAPDKSGLPSDRFSAERTGGSVSTLTIQRTQQEDSAVYLCASSQQGSGAYGYTFGSGTRLTVV.